One and the same sample provided the 25 T cell receptor beta chains below, sequenced in a study of T cell responses to AZD1222 COVID-19 vaccine. Profiling relied on immunoSEQ multiplex PCR, and the TCRdb table lists in-frame clones only, not all of them. The top ten hold about 0.64% of the sample, which has around 160,000 clones, about 93% seen once. The material was peripheral blood, obtained on day 0 of AZD1222 vaccination. These receptors were taken from an adult in good health.

The chain links TRBV2 to TRBJ1-2; 7 positions agree with TRBD1. The length of the CDR3 is 11 residues. The trim removed 5 bases at V and 8 bases at J, leaving 2 bases unmatched. Germline CDR1 SNHLY, CDR2 FYNNEI. CDR3 region: CASSLTGGYTF. CDR3 sequence (DNA): TGTGCCAGCAGTTTGACAGGGGGCTACACCTTC.

This clone was counted between two and nine times. This chain links TRBV2 with TRBJ1-1, with D perhaps matching TRBD1 (6 bases). Germline V CDR1 and CDR2: SNHLY, FYNNEI. CDR3 size: 12 residues. Trimming cost V 6 bases and J 5 bases, with 10 bases left between them. CDR3 sequence reads: CASSLRGTEAFF. CDR3 DNA sequence: TGTGCCAGCAGCCTCAGGGGTACTGAAGCTTTCTTT.

The V and J genes are TRBV9 and TRBJ2-2, with unresolved D. V lost 8 bases to trimming and J lost 1 base, with 12 bases between them. CDR3 length equals 14 residues. Germline V CDR1 and CDR2: SGDLS, YYNGEE. The CDR3 sequence is CASSPAGNTGELFF. In DNA, the CDR3 is TGTGCCAGTTCCCCGGCAGGGAACACCGGGGAGCTGTTTTTT.

The V gene is TRBV28, the J gene TRBJ1-4; D gene ambiguous. The germline V and J ends were trimmed by 3 bases and 8 bases, with 13 bases remaining between them. Germline CDR1 and CDR2: MDHEN and SYDVKM. The CDR3 spans 14 residues. The CDR3 region has the DNA TGTGCCAGCAGTTTTCCCGGGGATGGCGAAAAACTGTTTTTT. Its translation is CASSFPGDGEKLFF.

The rearrangement joins TRBV11-2 to TRBJ2-7; the D gene could be TRBD1 or TRBD2 (5 bases each). Germline CDR1 SGHAT, CDR2 FQNNGV. The V gene lost 4 bases and the J gene lost 4 bases, with 14 bases spanning the gap. CDR3 length equals 14 residues. The CDR3 region has the DNA TGTGCCAGCAGCTCGGGACCCCTTTTATACGAGCAGTACTTC. Translating it yields CASSSGPLLYEQYF.

The chain combines TRBV6-5 with TRBJ1-1; tentatively, D is TRBD1 (5 bases). Germline V CDR1 and CDR2: MNHEY, SVGAGI. This CDR3 has 14 amino acids. V gave up 2 bases and J gave up 4 bases, with 11 bases separating them. Here the CDR3 reads CASSYRDGATEAFF. CDR3 DNA: TGTGCCAGCAGTTACAGGGATGGGGCCACTGAAGCTTTCTTT.

This clone has a single count. The chain is built from TRBV9 and TRBJ1-5; TRBD1 might be the D (5 bases). Germline CDR1 is SGDLS and CDR2 is YYNGEE. The CDR3 has 15 residues. Trimming took 0 bases from V and 7 from J, leaving 14 bases between them. This CDR3 is CASSVGQGEFQPQHF. The CDR3 DNA is TGTGCCAGCAGCGTAGGGCAGGGAGAATTCCAGCCCCAGCATTTT.

This chain links TRBV19 with TRBJ1-1; D perhaps matches TRBD1 (6 bases). V was cut by 7 bases and J by 7 bases, with 19 bases left in between. The germline V gene encodes CDR1 LNHDA and CDR2 SQIVND (reference sequence). The CDR3 is made up of 14 amino acids. The CDR3 DNA is TGTGCCAGTATGCTTCTTGAGGGGGGCGGTGAAGCTTTCTTT. This codes for CASMLLEGGGEAFF.

The chain uses TRBV28 and TRBJ2-1, with D unresolved. The V end was cut by 4 bases, the J end by 4 bases, with 14 bases between. The CDR3 totals 15 residues. Germline CDR1 reads MDHEN; CDR2 reads SYDVKM. The CDR3: CASSSYSGAYNEQFF. Here the CDR3 DNA reads TGTGCCAGCAGTTCCTACTCGGGCGCTTACAATGAGCAGTTCTTC.

The V call is TRBV27, the J call TRBJ2-7; TRBD2 matches at 9 bases. Germline assignment: CDR1 MNHEY and CDR2 SMNVEV (reference sequence). This CDR3 is built from 16 residues. Unmatched junction bases numbered 9, after V lost 0 bases and J lost 6 bases. The CDR3 here is CASSLSRAGGRGEQYF. In nucleotides, the CDR3 is TGTGCCAGCAGTTTATCGAGAGCGGGAGGACGGGGCGAGCAGTACTTC.

The chain couples TRBV5-1 to TRBJ2-3; a weak D match, TRBD1 (5 bases). The CDR3 spans 15 residues. Per germline, CDR1 SGHRS and CDR2 YFSETQ. V was shortened by 2 bases and J by 1 base, with 11 bases between the two germline ends. The CDR3 reads CASSFDRTGTDTQYF. The CDR3 nucleotides read TGCGCCAGCAGCTTTGACAGAACCGGCACAGATACGCAGTATTTT.

The chain is built from TRBV11-2 and TRBJ2-7; D may be TRBD1 or TRBD2 (6 bases each). CDR1 and CDR2 from the germline V gene are SGHAT and FQNNGV. The CDR3 is 14 amino acids. Deletions cut 9 bases from V and 1 base from J, with 16 bases between. In DNA form, the CDR3 reads TGTGCCAGTAGAACCACAGGGACTTCCTACGAGCAGTACTTC. Translating gives CASRTTGTSYEQYF. Looking up the rest from reference TRBV11-2 and TRBJ2-7 gives the full variable domain: EAGVAQSPRYKIIEKRQSVAFWCNPISGHATLYWYQQILGQGPKLLIQFQNNGVVDDSQLPKDRFSAERLKGVDSTLKIQPAKLEDSAVYLCASRTTGTSYEQYFGPGTRLTVT.

This sequence joins TRBV30 and TRBJ1-1; no reliable D call. Trimming took off 1 base at V and 0 bases at J, with 3 bases between the two ends. CDR1 and CDR2 from the germline V gene are GTSNPN and SVGIG (reference sequence). The CDR3 is made up of 12 amino acids. The CDR3 DNA reads as TGTGCCTGGAGTGGAATGAACACTGAAGCTTTCTTT. Protein product: CAWSGMNTEAFF.

This sequence joins TRBV7-2 and TRBJ2-4, with D hard to call. The CDR3 has 15 residues. V was cut by 5 bases and J by 11 bases, with 22 bases left in between. Germline CDR1 and CDR2: SGHTA and FQGNSA. The CDR3 DNA follows: TGTGCCAGCAGCACTTACTCCATGGCAGGTCCTGTTCAGTACTTC. Its protein product is CASSTYSMAGPVQYF.

The chain joins TRBV6-5 to TRBJ2-4, with TRBD2 matching 11 bases. Trimming removed 4 bases from V and 9 bases from J; junction bases left unmatched: 8. Germline CDR1 and CDR2: MNHEY and SVGAGI. This CDR3 is 15 amino acids long. The CDR3 protein is CASSSRGLAGPIQYF. For the CDR3, the DNA is TGTGCCAGCAGTTCCCGCGGACTAGCGGGCCCCATTCAGTACTTC.

This clone was counted between two and nine times. The rearrangement links TRBV12-3 or TRBV12-4 to TRBJ1-1, with D hard to call. The CDR3 is 11 amino acids. The germline V and J ends were trimmed by 5 bases and 13 bases, with 14 bases remaining between them. CDR3 amino acids: CASSPLPPGFF. The CDR3 nucleotides are TGTGCCAGCAGTCCACTACCACCGGGTTTCTTT.

The count of this clone is one. CDR3 protein: CASSGWGPINSPLHF. CDR3 coding DNA: TGCGCCAGCAGTGGCTGGGGGCCTATTAATTCACCCCTCCACTTT. The chain carries TRBV5-1 and TRBJ1-6, with a possible D match to TRBD1 (6 bases). CDR1 and CDR2 (germline): SGHRS, YFSETQ. The CDR3 has 15 amino acids. Trimming removed 5 bases at V and 6 bases at J, with 15 bases between. The variable domain in full, with the rest retrieved from reference TRBV5-1 and TRBJ1-6, is KAGVTQTPRYLIKTRGQQVTLSCSPISGHRSVSWYQQTPGQGLQFLFEYFSETQRNKGNFPGRFSGRQFSNSRSEMNVSTLELGDSALYLCASSGWGPINSPLHFGNGTRLTVT.

As concerns this clone: Other nucleotide sequences in the sample specify the same CDR3. This chain joins TRBV2 and TRBJ1-2; D not resolved. The CDR3 is 8 residues long. Germline V gives CDR1 SNHLY, CDR2 FYNNEI. Trimming cost V 6 bases and J 8 bases, with 1 base left between them. In nucleotides, the CDR3 is TGTGCCAGCAGGGGCTACACCTTC. It codes for CASRGYTF.

V gene TRBV6-5 combines with J gene TRBJ1-2; TRBD1 aligns across 10 bases. Germline V gene data show CDR1 as MNHEY and CDR2 as SVGAGI. The length of the CDR3 is 14 residues. Unmatched junction bases numbered 4, after V lost 8 bases and J lost 1 base. The CDR3 DNA is TGTGCCAGCGGCGGACAGGGGGATAACTATGGCTACACCTTC. Protein: CASGGQGDNYGYTF.

The genes are TRBV10-2 and TRBJ2-7, with a possible D match to TRBD1 (7 bases). Germline V gene data show CDR1 as WSHSY and CDR2 as SAAADI. Trimming removed 6 bases from V and 11 bases from J, with 23 bases in between. This CDR3 spans 14 amino acids. The CDR3 nucleotides read TGCGCCAGCAGGCGGGGCAGGCAGGGGGGCCTTGAGTACTTC. Its translation is CASRRGRQGGLEYF.

The V and J genes are TRBV2 and TRBJ2-5; 8 bases fit TRBD1. Germline assignment: CDR1 SNHLY and CDR2 FYNNEI. CDR3 length: 14 amino acids. J lost 3 bases, V lost 7 bases, and 7 bases had no gene match. Written as DNA, the CDR3 is TGTGCCAGCAAGAGAGGGACAGGCAAAGAGACCCAGTACTTC. This codes for CASKRGTGKETQYF. The full variable domain, in which reference TRBV2 and TRBJ2-5 provide the parts outside the CDR3, is EPEVTQTPSHQVTQMGQEVILRCVPISNHLYFYWYRQILGQKVEFLVSFYNNEISEKSEIFDDQFSVERPDGSNFTLKIRSTKLEDSAMYFCASKRGTGKETQYFGPGTRLLVL.

This clone was seen a single time. This sequence joins TRBV27 and TRBJ2-2, with D perhaps TRBD1 (5 bases). The CDR3 contains 14 residues. The germline V and J ends were trimmed by 5 bases and 4 bases, with 11 bases remaining between them. Germline values: CDR1 MNHEY, CDR2 SMNVEV (reference sequence). This CDR3 is CASSKGSVTGELFF. As DNA, the CDR3 is TGTGCCAGCAGTAAGGGGTCGGTCACCGGGGAGCTGTTTTTT.

This clone was seen only a few times. The chain combines TRBV18 with TRBJ2-3, with 8 bases fitting TRBD2. Germline V gene data show CDR1 as KGHSH and CDR2 as LQKENI. CDR3 length: 15 residues. Trimming cost V 6 bases and J 4 bases; bases outside gene matches: 9. CDR3 amino acids: CASSPEAGAADTQYF. The CDR3, as DNA: TGTGCCAGCTCGCCAGAAGCGGGAGCGGCAGATACGCAGTATTTT.

This sequence joins TRBV5-1 and TRBJ2-2, with D possibly TRBD2 on 6 matching bases. Germline assignment: CDR1 SGHRS and CDR2 YFSETQ. Deletions cut 3 bases from V and 0 bases from J, with 6 bases between. The CDR3 has 14 residues. The CDR3 region has the DNA TGCGCCAGCAGCTGGACTACGAACACCGGGGAGCTGTTTTTT. Its translation: CASSWTTNTGELFF.

The chain employs TRBV3-1 (or the pseudogene TRBV3-2) and TRBJ2-1; 8 nucleotides match TRBD2. CDR1 is LGHDT and CDR2 is YNNKEL in the germline V gene (reference sequence). The CDR3 runs to 14 residues. V shed 2 bases, J shed 7 bases, and the junction held 4 bases outside the gene matches. The CDR3 coding sequence is TGTGCCAGCAGCCAATATCCTAGCGGGAATGAGCAGTTCTTC. Its translation: CASSQYPSGNEQFF.